The present entry profiles one T cell receptor (beta chain) with its context. As yet, its antigen is unknown. Repertoires were generated with immunoSEQ multiplex PCR, while TCRdb's copy carries only in-frame clones and drops some. Altogether some 80,000 clones are present, over 75% being singletons, with the ten largest covering about 5%. This specimen belongs to a study of T cell responses to AZD1222 COVID-19 vaccine. Whole-study findings and limits: Vaccine-associated CD4 TCRs spanned spike, dominant at 160-218 and 743-854.

Trimming took 2 bases from V and 1 from J, leaving 11 bases between them. The CDR3 totals 15 residues. CDR1 and CDR2 from the germline V gene are MNHEY and SVGAGI. Source: peripheral blood, taken on day 0 of MenACWY control vaccination. The genes are TRBV6-5 and TRBJ2-5, with D tentatively TRBD1 (5 bases). This receptor was identified in an adult in good health. CDR3 in amino acids: CASSYPLDSQETQYF. The CDR3 coding sequence is TGTGCCAGCAGTTACCCCCTAGACAGCCAAGAGACCCAGTACTTC.